This T cell receptor beta chain is from a study of shared clonotypes between healthy human individuals. Study-level information: Donors had three CD4 naive, three CD4 memory, two CD8 naive and one CD8 memory plate apiece.

Tens of thousands of T cell genomes (roughly 220 ng DNA) went into each sorted-subset replicate. Only in-frame clones appear in the TCRdb table, and some are missing; sequencing was by immunoSEQ multiplex PCR. The sample lists approximately 2.3 million clones; over 90% were seen once. General study results and limits: Clonotypes shared by all four sorted-subset donors had higher generation probabilities than non-shared clonotypes.

Study donors comprised healthy, HIV-negative adults devoid of recent acute infection or vaccination. Germline CDR1 and CDR2: SGHTA and FQGNSA. The junction had 5 bases not matched to a gene; V was cut back by 4 bases and J by 5 bases. CDR3 size: 14 residues. To note about this clone: The target antigen is unknown.

The rearrangement joins TRBV7-2 to TRBJ1-5; 7 nucleotides align to TRBD1. The sequence derives from a man aged 18 to 30 in good health. Some clones in this sample may be carry-over from other donors' samples. Input material: naive CD4+ T cells from PBMCs. Subset here: CD45RA+ positively selected. The DNA for the CDR3 is TGTGCCAGCAGCTCGACAGGGTGGGATCAGCCCCAGCATTTT. Amino acid sequence: CASSSTGWDQPQHF.